One and the same sample provided the 32 T cell receptor beta chains below, sequenced in a study of CD8 T cells in ankylosing spondylitis. TCRdb re-called the 5' RACE reads through MiXCR, storing one row per CDR3 protein. The table shows roughly 40,000 distinct CDR3 sequences, with about 15% occurring only once. Sequences were obtained from blood. These receptors were collected from a male donor with ankylosing spondylitis or in good health (not recorded which).

The chain joins TRBV28 to TRBJ2-1; D may be TRBD1 or TRBD2 (5 bases each). The CDR3 consists of 16 residues. CDR1 MDHEN and CDR2 SYDVKM come from the germline V gene. V dropped 5 bases and J dropped 0 bases, with 14 bases sitting between them. The CDR3 reads CASSTSGTDSYNEQFF. The CDR3 nucleotides read TGTGCCAGCAGTACCTCCGGGACGGACTCCTACAATGAGCAGTTCTTC.

V is TRBV28 and J is TRBJ2-4, with 9 positions matching TRBD1. From germline, CDR1 is MDHEN and CDR2 SYDVKM. This CDR3 region has 17 residues. V gave up 5 bases and J gave up 2 bases; unmatched junction bases: 10. The CDR3 DNA reads TGTGCCAGCAGTCCCCCCGGACAGGGGTTGTCCAAAAACATTCAGTACTTC. The encoded protein is CASSPPGQGLSKNIQYF.

This clonotype has only a few counts. The chain couples TRBV12-3 or TRBV12-4 to TRBJ2-1; a weak D match, TRBD2 (5 bases). CDR3 size: 13 residues. V was pared by 3 bases and J by 12 bases, with 15 bases between. In DNA, the CDR3 is TGTGCCAGCAGTTTTTCTGGTCCCCGGGGGCAGTTCTTC. It specifies CASSFSGPRGQFF.

V usage is TRBV7-6 and J usage is TRBJ2-5; D unclear. Trimming pared 5 bases from V and 0 bases from J, leaving 1 base between. This CDR3 contains 11 residues. The germline V gene has CDR1 SGHVS and CDR2 FNYEAQ. The CDR3 reads CASSNQETQYF. The CDR3 DNA sequence: TGTGCCAGCAGCAACCAAGAGACCCAGTACTTC.

This clonotype showed up just a few times. The V gene is TRBV28, the J gene TRBJ2-7; D might be TRBD1 (7 bases). The CDR3 totals 15 residues. The germline V gene has CDR1 MDHEN and CDR2 SYDVKM. V was shortened by 6 bases and J by 0 bases, with 15 bases between the two germline ends. The CDR3 region is CASSGGDSLSYEQYF. CDR3 in DNA: TGTGCCAGCAGCGGCGGGGACAGCCTCTCCTACGAGCAGTACTTC. The whole variable domain, remainder taken from reference TRBV28 and TRBJ2-7, is DVKVTQSSRYLVKRTGEKVFLECVQDMDHENMFWYRQDPGLGLRLIYFSYDVKMKEKGDIPEGYSVSREKKERFSLILESASTNQTSMYLCASSGGDSLSYEQYFGPGTRLTVT.

The chain carries TRBV20-1 and TRBJ1-1; 8 bases map to TRBD1. Germline CDR1 is DFQATT and CDR2 is SNEGSKA (reference sequence). CDR3 length: 15 amino acids. Trimming took 4 bases from V and 0 from J; bases not matched to a gene: 7. CDR3 sequence: CSAIGTGTLNTEAFF. In nucleotides, the CDR3 is TGCAGTGCTATAGGGACAGGAACCCTGAACACTGAAGCTTTCTTT.

This chain links TRBV9 with TRBJ2-2, with D unclear. The V end lost 2 bases, the J end lost 1 base, and 3 bases lay between the germline ends. CDR1 SGDLS and CDR2 YYNGEE come from the germline V gene. The length of the CDR3 is 13 residues. The CDR3 region is CASSVWNTGELFF. Written as DNA, the CDR3 is TGTGCCAGCAGCGTCTGGAACACCGGGGAGCTGTTTTTT.

This clonotype came up many times. The chain uses TRBV10-3 and TRBJ2-1, with 8 bases fitting TRBD2. Looked up from germline, CDR1 is ENHRY and CDR2 is SYGVKD. This CDR3 is built from 15 residues. Trimming at V came to 3 bases and at J to 3 bases, leaving 4 bases not matched to a gene. CDR3 loop: CAISDSAGGYNEQFF. The CDR3, as DNA: TGTGCCATCAGTGACTCTGCGGGAGGCTACAATGAGCAGTTCTTC.

The rearrangement links TRBV20-1 to TRBJ2-5; no reliable D call. The CDR3 spans 11 residues. V shed 5 bases and J shed 7 bases, with 11 bases lying between them. Germline V gene data show CDR1 as DFQATT and CDR2 as SNEGSKA (reference sequence). CDR3 region: CSASSLGTQYF. DNA of the CDR3: TGCAGTGCTTCCTCCTTAGGGACCCAGTACTTC.

Of note for this clonotype: Sequence at one end of the junction differs from germline and may be a read error. DNA of the CDR3: TGTGCTAGCACCCCTCTGTCGGGCACTGAAGCTTTCTTT. It translates to CASTPLSGTEAFF. V is TRBV7-7 and J is TRBJ1-1; D gene unclear. In germline, CDR1 is SSHAT, CDR2 FNYEAQ (reference sequence). The CDR3 has 13 amino acids. The full variable domain, rest sourced from reference TRBV7-7 and TRBJ1-1, is GAGVSQSPRYKVTKRGQDVTLRCDPISSHATLYWYQQALGQGPEFLTYFNYEAQPDKSGLPSDRFSAERPEGSISTLTIQRTEQRDSAMYRCASTPLSGTEAFFGQGTRLTVV.

The chain recombines TRBV6-2 or TRBV6-3 with TRBJ2-1; TRBD2 is a possible D gene (6 bases). The CDR3 runs to 14 residues. Deletions cut 10 bases from V and 9 bases from J, with 22 bases between. Germline CDR1 is MNHEY and CDR2 is SVGEGT. The CDR3 nucleotides read TGTGCCACCGCCCTAGCGCACCTAATGGGTGAGCAGTTCTTC. It codes for CATALAHLMGEQFF.

The gene calls are TRBV20-1 and TRBJ2-3; D is tentatively TRBD1 or TRBD2 (6 bases each). The germline V gene encodes CDR1 DFQATT and CDR2 SNEGSKA (reference sequence). This CDR3 is 15 amino acids long. Between the trimmed V and J ends, which lost 6 bases and 6 bases, there was a span of 22 bases. The CDR3 coding sequence is TGCAGTGCGACGACTAGGGGGGCCAATCTTGATACGCAGTATTTT. Residues: CSATTRGANLDTQYF.

This clonotype was observed a handful of times. This sequence joins TRBV27 and TRBJ1-1, with a weak D call TRBD1 (6 bases). The germline gives CDR1 MNHEY, CDR2 SMNVEV (reference sequence). V was cut by 4 bases and J by 7 bases, with 13 bases left in between. CDR3 size: 13 residues. The CDR3 DNA is TGTGCCAGCAGTTCAACAGGGTTCGGTGAAGCTTTCTTT. Encoded protein: CASSSTGFGEAFF.

This clonotype occurred many times. The chain couples TRBV4-3 to TRBJ2-1, with D perhaps matching TRBD2 (5 bases). V lost 0 bases and J 4 bases, leaving 10 bases between the germline ends. The CDR3 totals 15 residues. CDR1 LGHNA and CDR2 YSLEER come from the germline V gene. The CDR3 region has the DNA TGCGCCAGCAGCCAAGAGGACTTAGCGTACAATGAGCAGTTCTTC. It codes for CASSQEDLAYNEQFF.

This clonotype came up a few times. The chain is built from TRBV7-2 and TRBJ2-2; D is possibly TRBD2 (6 bases). The CDR3 runs to 14 residues. The V end was cut by 5 bases, the J end by 5 bases, with 12 bases between. Germline CDR1 SGHTA, CDR2 FQGNSA. The CDR3 loop is CASSRRLVTGELFF. CDR3 nucleotides: TGTGCCAGCAGCCGGAGACTAGTTACCGGGGAGCTGTTTTTT.

This chain joins TRBV29-1 and TRBJ2-2; D unresolved. The germline V gene encodes CDR1 SQVTM and CDR2 ANQGSEA. Trimming pared 1 base from V and 4 bases from J, leaving 4 bases between. CDR3 length: 12 amino acids. The CDR3 protein is CSVEGSTGELFF. CDR3 nucleotides: TGCAGCGTTGAAGGGAGCACCGGGGAGCTGTTTTTT.

This clonotype was observed a handful of times. The chain links TRBV12-3 or TRBV12-4 to TRBJ2-2; no firm D call. Trimming removed 6 bases from V and 4 bases from J, with 15 bases in between. The CDR3 totals 15 residues. In nucleotides, the CDR3 is TGTGCCAGCAGAACCTTGACTTGGACCACCGGGGAGCTGTTTTTT. This codes for CASRTLTWTTGELFF.

This clonotype was seen a handful of times. The rearrangement links TRBV20-1 to TRBJ1-4, with 11 nucleotides matching TRBD1. The CDR3 extends over 15 amino acids. Germline CDR1 reads DFQATT; CDR2 reads SNEGSKA (reference sequence). After removal of 0 bases from V and 6 bases from J, the junction contained 3 bases not matched to a gene. The CDR3 DNA sequence: TGCAGTGCTAGAGACCGGGACAGGGGGTATGAAAAACTGTTTTTT. This translates into CSARDRDRGYEKLFF.

The V and J genes are TRBV28 and TRBJ2-7, with TRBD2 as a possible D gene (7 bases). This CDR3 spans 13 amino acids. The V end was cut by 4 bases, the J end by 6 bases, with 13 bases between. Germline lookup yields CDR1 MDHEN and CDR2 SYDVKM. The CDR3 here is CASSSRGAVEQYV. The DNA for the CDR3 is TGTGCCAGCAGTTCCCGGGGGGCTGTCGAGCAGTACGTC.

This clonotype has a single count. CDR3 amino acids: CASSQLPRTGKTYEQYV. CDR3 DNA sequence: TGTGCCAGCAGCCAACTGCCCAGGACAGGGAAGACCTACGAGCAGTACGTC. V gene TRBV3-1 combines with J gene TRBJ2-7; 8 nucleotides align to TRBD1. The CDR3 consists of 17 residues. Losses at the gene ends were 2 bases for V and 2 bases for J; bases not matched to a gene: 11. Germline lookup yields CDR1 LGHDT and CDR2 YNNKEL (reference sequence).

The J gene is TRBJ2-7, the V gene TRBV28; 10 bases match TRBD2. The V gene end was trimmed by 10 bases and the J gene end by 2 bases; junction bases not matched to a gene: 5. The CDR3 is 13 residues long. Germline CDR1 and CDR2: MDHEN and SYDVKM. In DNA form, the CDR3 reads TGTGCCATCGCGGGACTAGCGACCTACGAGCAGTACTTC. Translated: CAIAGLATYEQYF. Variable domain in full (rest from reference TRBV28 and TRBJ2-7): DVKVTQSSRYLVKRTGEKVFLECVQDMDHENMFWYRQDPGLGLRLIYFSYDVKMKEKGDIPEGYSVSREKKERFSLILESASTNQTSMYLCAIAGLATYEQYFGPGTRLTVT.

The chain uses TRBV5-1 and TRBJ2-2; perhaps TRBD2 as D (7 bases). V lost 4 bases to trimming and J lost 2 bases, with 15 bases between them. This CDR3 comprises 16 residues. Germline V gene data show CDR1 as SGHRS and CDR2 as YFSETQ. The CDR3 sequence is CASSRGASGNTGELFF. DNA for the CDR3: TGCGCCAGCAGCCGGGGGGCTAGCGGAAACACCGGGGAGCTGTTTTTT.

V usage is TRBV28 and J usage is TRBJ2-3, with TRBD2 identical over 11 bases. Per the germline V gene, CDR1 is MDHEN and CDR2 is SYDVKM. V was pared by 5 bases and J by 7 bases, with 8 bases of the junction left unmatched. The CDR3 runs to 15 residues. The CDR3 protein is CASSISGGARNTQYF. CDR3 nucleotide sequence: TGTGCCAGCAGTATTAGCGGGGGGGCCCGAAATACGCAGTATTTT.

In its sample, this clonotype was seen many times. The chain employs TRBV7-9 and TRBJ2-1; TRBD1 matches 10 bases. Germline loops: CDR1 SEHNR, CDR2 FQNEAQ (reference sequence). The CDR3 extends over 14 amino acids. The J segment lost 5 bases and the V segment lost 6 bases, leaving 4 bases of the junction unmatched. The CDR3 DNA reads TGTGCCAGCAGTCGGGACAGGGGACACAATGAGCAGTTCTTC. Its protein product is CASSRDRGHNEQFF.

This clonotype has a handful of counts. V gene TRBV5-1 combines with J gene TRBJ2-2; 7 positions agree with TRBD2. Germline CDR1 reads SGHRS; CDR2 reads YFSETQ. V gave up 4 bases and J gave up 0 bases; unmatched junction bases: 6. This CDR3 spans 16 amino acids. The CDR3 protein is CASSPSGASNTGELFF. DNA of the CDR3: TGCGCCAGCAGCCCTAGCGGAGCCTCGAACACCGGGGAGCTGTTTTTT. The complete variable domain, with remaining parts taken from reference TRBV5-1 and TRBJ2-2, reads KAGVTQTPRYLIKTRGQQVTLSCSPISGHRSVSWYQQTPGQGLQFLFEYFSETQRNKGNFPGRFSGRQFSNSRSEMNVSTLELGDSALYLCASSPSGASNTGELFFGEGSRLTVL.

This clonotype was counted a few times. The J gene is TRBJ1-1, the V gene TRBV29-1; no clear D gene. The V gene lost 4 bases and the J gene lost 4 bases, with 10 bases spanning the gap. This CDR3 is built from 12 residues. The germline gives CDR1 SQVTM, CDR2 ANQGSEA. This CDR3 reads CSVGSEGTEAFF. As DNA, the CDR3 is TGCAGCGTTGGCTCAGAGGGCACTGAAGCTTTCTTT. Using reference TRBV29-1 and TRBJ1-1 for the parts outside the CDR3, the full variable domain is SAVISQKPSRDICQRGTSLTIQCQVDSQVTMMFWYRQQPGQSLTLIATANQGSEATYESGFVIDKFPISRPNLTFSTLTVSNMSPEDSSIYLCSVGSEGTEAFFGQGTRLTVV.

This clonotype has more than one count but fewer than ten. The chain links TRBV20-1 to TRBJ2-1; D is possibly TRBD1 (5 bases). CDR1 and CDR2 from the germline V gene are DFQATT and SNEGSKA (reference sequence). The germline V and J ends were trimmed by 5 bases and 9 bases, with 11 bases remaining between them. The CDR3 is made up of 11 amino acids. The CDR3 DNA follows: TGCAGTGCTTATTGGGGCGGTGAGCAGTTCTTC. Protein product: CSAYWGGEQFF.

This clonotype showed up many times. The chain combines TRBV7-2 with TRBJ2-3; D gene ambiguous. The CDR3 contains 13 residues. Trimming took 5 bases from V and 2 from J, leaving 8 bases between them. Germline V gives CDR1 SGHTA, CDR2 FQGNSA. DNA for the CDR3: TGTGCCAGCAGCCCAGACGTCACAGATACGCAGTATTTT. Amino acid sequence: CASSPDVTDTQYF.

This clonotype showed up just a few times. Compared with germline, one end of the junction differs, possibly owing to a read error. The chain links TRBV7-9 to TRBJ2-1, with a tentative D call TRBD2 (5 bases). The CDR3 is 14 residues long. In germline, CDR1 is SEHNR, CDR2 FQNEAQ (reference sequence). The CDR3 DNA is TGTGCCACCAGCTTAGTAGGACTGAAAAATGAGCAGTTCTTC. Its protein is CATSLVGLKNEQFF. The full variable domain, its missing parts supplied by reference TRBV7-9 and TRBJ2-1, is DTGVSQNPRHKITKRGQNVTFRCDPISEHNRLYWYRQTLGQGPEFLTYFQNEAQLEKSRLLSDRFSAERPKGSFSTLEIQRTEQGDSAMYLCATSLVGLKNEQFFGPGTRLTVL.

This clonotype occurred a few times. As DNA, the CDR3 is TGTGCCAGCAGCTTGGGGCCAGCGCGGAACACCGGGGAGCTGTTTTTT. Translating gives CASSLGPARNTGELFF. The chain couples TRBV7-2 to TRBJ2-2, with D perhaps TRBD1 (5 bases). Germline-derived CDR1 and CDR2 are SGHTA and FQGNSA. The CDR3 has 16 amino acids. Between the trimmed V and J ends, which lost 3 bases and 1 base, there was a span of 12 bases.

The chain recombines TRBV5-1 with TRBJ2-4; D is unresolved. Germline V gives CDR1 SGHRS, CDR2 YFSETQ. There are 14 residues in the CDR3. Trimming stripped 4 bases from V and 2 bases from J, with 10 bases between. In DNA, the CDR3 is TGCGCCAGCAGCCCGGACGGTACCAAAAACATTCAGTACTTC. This translates into CASSPDGTKNIQYF.

This clonotype was detected a few times. This chain uses TRBV7-9 with TRBJ2-5, with D tentatively TRBD2 (6 bases). Germline CDR1 is SEHNR and CDR2 is FQNEAQ (reference sequence). This CDR3 spans 14 amino acids. Trimming removed 2 bases from V and 4 bases from J, with 11 bases in between. The CDR3 region has the DNA TGTGCCAGCAGCTTATCGCTAGCGCGAGAGACCCAGTACTTC. Its translation: CASSLSLARETQYF.